The T cell receptor beta chain described here comes from a study of T-cell memory formation after mild COVID-19. TCRalpha and TCRbeta libraries used 5'RACE with constant-segment primers and UMIs. MiXCR was run by TCRdb on the 5' RACE reads, yielding one entry per CDR3 protein. The table records about 150,000 distinct CDR3 sequences, 6% to 6.5% of them present only once. The length of the CDR3 is 14 residues. Trimming removed 7 bases from V and 7 bases from J, with 16 bases in between. About this clonotype itself: Antigen specificity is unknown.

Study outcomes and limitations: Mainly CM and EM harbored the contracting CD4+ clones; mainly EMRA harbored the CD8+ ones. Second-wave clones reaching peak frequency on day 37 lacked confirmed SARS-CoV-2 specificity. Contracting clones, day 15 to 85, had balanced CD4/CD8, and later expanders favored CD4+.

Sequencing was done on a sample of PBMCs or a T cell subset sorted from them (not recorded which). The V and J genes are TRBV12-3 or TRBV12-4 and TRBJ1-4; possibly TRBD1 for D (6 bases). The receptor comes from an adult woman who had mild COVID-19 (a few samples of this study predate the infection). Cell type and time point are not known. The CDR3 is CASTTSGGGEKLFF. The CDR3 DNA reads as TGTGCCAGCACCACCTCGGGGGGCGGTGAAAAACTGTTTTTT.